Below, 30 T cell receptor beta chains from the same sample are listed, as sequenced in a study of shared clonotypes between healthy human individuals. The protocol was immunoSEQ multiplex PCR, while the TCRdb copy is restricted to in-frame clones and leaves out a portion. The data show roughly 810,000 clones, 96% seen once. Positive CCR7 selection of CD45RO-negative cells yielded the naive CD8 cells, and terminally differentiated effector memory CD45RA+ cells were excluded. Material: naive CD8+ T cells sorted from blood. Receptor source: a man aged 25-40 years in good health.

The genes are TRBV5-4 and TRBJ2-1, with D hard to call. The germline V gene has CDR1 SGHNT and CDR2 YYREEE (reference sequence). Trimming pared 4 bases from V and 9 bases from J, leaving 8 bases between. CDR3 length equals 11 residues. The CDR3 bases are TGTGCCAGCAGCCGTTCAGGTGAGCAGTTCTTC. It specifies CASSRSGEQFF.

The rearrangement uses TRBV18 and TRBJ2-2; D possibly matches TRBD1 or TRBD2 (5 bases each). The CDR3 length is 15 residues. Germline V gives CDR1 KGHSH, CDR2 LQKENI. The V and J ends lost 3 bases and 8 bases respectively, with 16 bases between them. The DNA for the CDR3 is TGTGCCAGCTCACCCCGGGACGCCGGGACGGGGGAGCTGTTTTTT. Amino acids: CASSPRDAGTGELFF.

CDR3 coding DNA: TGTGCCAGAAGCCCACCGGGACTAGATTTGACAGATACGCAGTATTTT. Translation gives CARSPPGLDLTDTQYF. The chain combines TRBV5-3 with TRBJ2-3, with TRBD2 matching 8 bases. TRBV5-3 is recorded as an ORF, its role being uncertain. Trimming took 4 bases from V and 3 from J; bases not matched to a gene: 10. This CDR3 is built from 16 residues.

The chain couples TRBV11-2 to TRBJ2-7; 9 nucleotides agree with TRBD1. The J segment lost 3 bases and the V segment lost 6 bases, leaving 6 bases of the junction unmatched. Germline assignment: CDR1 SGHAT and CDR2 FQNNGV. The CDR3 is 14 amino acids. This CDR3 is CASRLGQGIYEQYF. CDR3 DNA sequence: TGTGCCAGCAGGCTCGGACAGGGGATCTACGAGCAGTACTTC.

The genes are TRBV15 and TRBJ2-7; D is unresolved. CDR3 length: 13 residues. The germline CDR1 and CDR2 sequences are LNHNV and YYDKDF (reference sequence). Trimming removed 0 bases from V and 5 bases from J, with 8 bases in between. The CDR3, as DNA: TGTGCCACCAGCAGAGATACCGGCGACGAGCAGTACTTC. Amino acid sequence: CATSRDTGDEQYF. Filled out from reference TRBV15 and TRBJ2-7, the complete variable domain reads DAMVIQNPRYQVTQFGKPVTLSCSQTLNHNVMYWYQQKSSQAPKLLFHYYDKDFNNEADTPDNFQSRRPNTSFCFLDIRSPGLGDTAMYLCATSRDTGDEQYFGPGTRLTVT.

V and J are TRBV28 and TRBJ1-1; the D gene is possibly TRBD1 (6 bases). Germline lookup yields CDR1 MDHEN and CDR2 SYDVKM. The CDR3 contains 15 residues. V lost 5 bases and J lost 6, with 19 bases in between. The chain's CDR3 is CASSLSTGYRAEAFF. As DNA, the CDR3 is TGTGCCAGCAGTCTCAGCACAGGGTATCGCGCTGAAGCTTTCTTT.

A single count supports this clone. This chain links TRBV29-1 with TRBJ1-1, with D unclear. Germline CDR1 reads SQVTM; CDR2 reads ANQGSEA. This CDR3 has 12 residues. Trimming left V 5 bases short and J 1 base short, with 8 bases between. The CDR3 DNA is TGCAGCGTTAGGTTGGCGAACACTGAAGCTTTCTTT. It specifies CSVRLANTEAFF.

The chain employs TRBV11-3 and TRBJ2-1, with TRBD2 identical over 7 bases. Germline lookup yields CDR1 SGHNT and CDR2 YENEEA. V lost 6 bases to trimming and J lost 8 bases; unmatched junction nucleotides: 4. The CDR3 is made up of 12 amino acids. The CDR3 loop reads CASSGEGDEQFF. CDR3 DNA sequence: TGTGCCAGCAGTGGGGAGGGCGATGAGCAGTTCTTC. Full variable domain (outside the CDR3, taken from reference TRBV11-3 and TRBJ2-1): EAGVVQSPRYKIIEKKQPVAFWCNPISGHNTLYWYLQNLGQGPELLIRYENEEAVDDSQLPKDRFSAERLKGVDSTLKIQPAELGDSAVYLCASSGEGDEQFFGPGTRLTVL.

The V and J genes are TRBV6-6 and TRBJ1-5; TRBD1 matches 7 bases. V dropped 5 bases and J dropped 1; count of bases not matched to a gene: 8. Looked up from germline, CDR1 is MNHNY and CDR2 is SVGAGI (reference sequence). CDR3 length: 16 residues. In DNA form, the CDR3 reads TGTGCCAGCAGTAATGACAGGGCCTCAAGCAATCAGCCCCAGCATTTT. Amino acids: CASSNDRASSNQPQHF.

The chain recombines TRBV4-1 with TRBJ2-7; TRBD1 or TRBD2 may be the D gene (5 bases each). The CDR3 covers 14 residues. CDR1 is MGHRA, CDR2 YSYEKL, per germline. Trimming removed 1 base from V and 2 bases from J, with 9 bases in between. The CDR3 is CASSQGDLTYEQYF. The CDR3 DNA follows: TGCGCCAGCAGCCAAGGGGACCTCACCTACGAGCAGTACTTC.

The V call is TRBV27, the J call TRBJ1-5; the D gene is possibly TRBD1 (5 bases). The V and J ends lost 10 bases and 2 bases respectively, with 12 bases between them. This CDR3 has 13 amino acids. Germline CDR1 MNHEY, CDR2 SMNVEV (reference sequence). CDR3 amino acids: CATMGGGNQPQHF. CDR3 DNA: TGTGCCACCATGGGAGGGGGCAATCAGCCCCAGCATTTT.

The gene calls are TRBV9 and TRBJ1-4; no definite D call. V lost 0 bases and J lost 0, with 6 bases in between. Germline CDR1 reads SGDLS; CDR2 reads YYNGEE. The CDR3 totals 15 residues. In DNA form, the CDR3 reads TGTGCCAGCAGCGTAGGGGTTGCAACTAATGAAAAACTGTTTTTT. Its protein product is CASSVGVATNEKLFF.

Of note for this clone: The same CDR3 arises from other DNA sequences in this sample as well. The J gene is TRBJ2-7, the V gene TRBV9; the match to TRBD2 covers 7 bases. There are 14 residues in the CDR3. Germline V lookup: CDR1 SGDLS, CDR2 YYNGEE. Trimming at V came to 0 bases and at J to 2 bases, leaving 2 bases not matched to a gene. This chain's CDR3 is CASSVGSGTYEQYF. In nucleotides, the CDR3 is TGTGCCAGCAGCGTAGGAAGCGGGACCTACGAGCAGTACTTC.

This chain uses TRBV7-2 with TRBJ2-5; TRBD2 matches at 7 bases. Germline trimming cut 6 bases from V and 0 bases from J; bases unmatched to any gene: 4. The CDR3 sequence is 14 residues long. In germline, CDR1 is SGHTA, CDR2 FQGNSA. The DNA of the CDR3 is TGTGCCAGCAGGGGGGGGATGTACCAAGAGACCCAGTACTTC. It specifies CASRGGMYQETQYF.

This chain connects TRBV7-6 to TRBJ2-1; D is unresolved. The germline V gene has CDR1 SGHVS and CDR2 FNYEAQ. Trimming took 1 base from V and 2 from J, leaving 9 bases between them. The CDR3 is 15 residues long. The CDR3, as DNA: TGTGCCAGCAGCTTAGGGGCTAGTCCCTACAATGAGCAGTTCTTC. This translates into CASSLGASPYNEQFF. Variable domain in full (rest from reference TRBV7-6 and TRBJ2-1): GAGVSQSPRYKVTKRGQDVALRCDPISGHVSLYWYRQALGQGPEFLTYFNYEAQQDKSGLPNDRFSAERPEGSISTLTIQRTEQRDSAMYRCASSLGASPYNEQFFGPGTRLTVL.

The chain joins TRBV28 to TRBJ1-5, with a weak D call TRBD1 (6 bases). The germline V gene has CDR1 MDHEN and CDR2 SYDVKM. V shed 8 bases and J shed 1 base, with 15 bases lying between them. The CDR3 is made up of 15 amino acids. The CDR3 sequence: CASLSRQGSNQPQHF. For the CDR3, the DNA is TGTGCCAGCCTGAGTAGGCAGGGGAGCAATCAGCCCCAGCATTTT.

The CDR3 sequence: CATSAGPHYEQYF. The CDR3 coding sequence is TGTGCCACCTCTGCGGGACCTCACTACGAGCAGTACTTC. J is TRBJ2-7 and V is TRBV15, with TRBD2 as a possible D gene (6 bases). In germline, CDR1 is LNHNV, CDR2 YYDKDF (reference sequence). Trimming removed 8 bases from V and 3 bases from J, with 14 bases in between. The CDR3 runs to 13 residues.

The V gene is TRBV25-1, the J gene TRBJ2-1; D not certain. Germline assignment: CDR1 MGHDK and CDR2 SYGVNS. The CDR3 loop spans 13 amino acids. The V and J ends lost 6 bases and 6 bases respectively, with 12 bases between them. The CDR3: CASSLNRGNEQFF. The CDR3 nucleotides read TGTGCCAGCAGCCTAAACCGAGGCAATGAGCAGTTCTTC.

This chain uses TRBV29-1 with TRBJ2-5; D tentatively reads TRBD1 or TRBD2 (5 bases each). The CDR3 has 15 residues. The germline gives CDR1 SQVTM, CDR2 ANQGSEA. V gave up 0 bases and J gave up 0 bases, with 11 bases separating them. CDR3 DNA: TGCAGCGTTGAAGAGGAGGCAGGGTACCAAGAGACCCAGTACTTC. Residues: CSVEEEAGYQETQYF. Filled out from reference TRBV29-1 and TRBJ2-5, the complete variable domain reads SAVISQKPSRDICQRGTSLTIQCQVDSQVTMMFWYRQQPGQSLTLIATANQGSEATYESGFVIDKFPISRPNLTFSTLTVSNMSPEDSSIYLCSVEEEAGYQETQYFGPGTRLLVL.

Only a few counts were recorded for this clone. Other DNA sequences in the same sample also yield this CDR3. The chain recombines TRBV27 with TRBJ1-4, with a tentative D call TRBD1 (5 bases). The germline V gene has CDR1 MNHEY and CDR2 SMNVEV (reference sequence). The ends were cut back, 2 bases at V and 6 bases at J, with 10 bases in the middle. This CDR3 is 14 amino acids long. CDR3 loop: CASSLLGEDEKLFF. In DNA form, the CDR3 reads TGTGCCAGCAGTTTACTAGGGGAGGATGAAAAACTGTTTTTT.

This clone showed up just once. The genes are TRBV30 and TRBJ2-1, with unresolved D. This CDR3 region has 15 residues. Trimming took off 1 base at V and 3 bases at J, with 13 bases between the two ends. The V gene's germline CDR1 is GTSNPN and CDR2 SVGIG (reference sequence). CDR3 residues: CAWSELDTSYNEQFF. CDR3 DNA: TGTGCCTGGAGTGAATTAGACACAAGCTACAATGAGCAGTTCTTC.

The rearrangement joins TRBV7-9 to TRBJ1-1, with 12 bases identical to TRBD1. Germline-derived CDR1 and CDR2 are SEHNR and FQNEAQ (reference sequence). CDR3 length: 17 amino acids. The junction had 11 bases not matched to a gene; V was cut back by 4 bases and J by 5 bases. CDR3 DNA: TGTGCCAGCAGCTCTGAGTGGGACAGGGGGCGAGGAACTGAAGCTTTCTTT. It yields the protein CASSSEWDRGRGTEAFF.

V is TRBV7-6 and J is TRBJ2-3, with TRBD2 identical over 7 bases. From germline, CDR1 is SGHVS and CDR2 FNYEAQ. V gave up 5 bases and J gave up 1 base; unmatched junction bases: 6. This CDR3 has 15 residues. The CDR3 here is CASSLGLVGTDTQYF. In DNA, the CDR3 is TGTGCCAGCAGCCTTGGACTAGTCGGCACAGATACGCAGTATTTT.

The V call is TRBV29-1, the J call TRBJ2-7, with D unresolved. CDR1 and CDR2 from the germline V gene are SQVTM and ANQGSEA. CDR3 length: 12 residues. Trimming left V 3 bases short and J 3 bases short, with 9 bases between. CDR3: CSVDGPSYEQYF. Here the CDR3 DNA reads TGCAGCGTTGATGGACCAAGCTACGAGCAGTACTTC.

Concerning this clone: This specimen includes other DNA sequences encoding the same CDR3. The chain recombines TRBV9 with TRBJ1-3; possible D gene TRBD1, 6 bases. The CDR3 is made up of 15 amino acids. From germline, CDR1 is SGDLS and CDR2 YYNGEE. Between the trimmed V and J ends, which lost 5 bases and 4 bases, there was a span of 16 bases. The CDR3 loop reads CASSEWDTSGNTIYF. CDR3 nucleotide sequence: TGTGCCAGCAGTGAATGGGACACCTCCGGAAACACCATATATTTT.

This clone was seen only once. This chain connects TRBV10-3 to TRBJ2-7; the D gene is possibly TRBD1 (5 bases). CDR3 length: 16 residues. In germline, CDR1 is ENHRY, CDR2 SYGVKD. V dropped 9 bases and J dropped 7 bases, with 28 bases sitting between them. The chain's CDR3 is CAIAESFLGPKGEQYF. The CDR3 DNA reads TGTGCCATTGCCGAAAGCTTCCTGGGGCCCAAGGGGGAGCAGTACTTC.

This chain joins TRBV14 and TRBJ2-7, with no clear D. The CDR3 consists of 15 residues. The V gene lost 2 bases and the J gene lost 2 bases, with 13 bases spanning the gap. Germline V gene data show CDR1 as SGHDN and CDR2 as FVKESK. In nucleotides, the CDR3 is TGTGCCAGCAGCCAATCAGCCGAGCCACCCTACGAGCAGTACTTC. It yields the protein CASSQSAEPPYEQYF.

CDR3 sequence: CASSQDRPSNQPQHF. CDR3 nucleotide sequence: TGTGCCAGCAGCCAGGACAGGCCGAGCAATCAGCCCCAGCATTTT. V is TRBV7-2 and J is TRBJ1-5, with 7 bases aligning to TRBD1. The V gene end was trimmed by 5 bases and the J gene end by 1 base; junction bases not matched to a gene: 5. The CDR3 totals 15 residues. Per germline, CDR1 SGHTA and CDR2 FQGNSA.

This chain uses TRBV6-6 with TRBJ1-4, with no clear D. Germline CDR1 MNHNY, CDR2 SVGAGI (reference sequence). This CDR3 contains 16 residues. Trimming left V 5 bases short and J 7 bases short, with 20 bases between. This chain's CDR3 is CASSHPSPSFGEKLFF. The CDR3 region has the DNA TGTGCCAGCAGTCACCCCAGTCCGTCCTTCGGTGAAAAACTGTTTTTT.

The chain carries TRBV19 and TRBJ2-3, with 7 bases fitting TRBD2. V was pared by 8 bases and J by 2 bases, with 13 bases of the junction left unmatched. This CDR3 is built from 16 residues. CDR1 is LNHDA and CDR2 is SQIVND in the germline V gene (reference sequence). The CDR3 DNA reads as TGTGCCAGTGGGAGCTCGGCGGGGGTTTCCACAGATACGCAGTATTTT. Translated: CASGSSAGVSTDTQYF. Filled out from reference TRBV19 and TRBJ2-3, the complete variable domain reads DGGITQSPKYLFRKEGQNVTLSCEQNLNHDAMYWYRQDPGQGLRLIYYSQIVNDFQKGDIAEGYSVSREKKESFPLTVTSAQKNPTAFYLCASGSSAGVSTDTQYFGPGTRLTVL.